The rows below give T cell receptor beta chains drawn from one sample of a study of blood T cell repertoires in COVID-19. Method: immunoSEQ multiplex PCR; TCRdb's copy keeps in-frame clones and lacks some. The table lists over 150,000 clones, about 90% of them singletons. The source material was PBMCs or T cells enriched from blood (not recorded which). These receptors all stem from a woman under 40 who had recovered from COVID-19. The CDR3 runs from the conserved cysteine through the conserved F or W. Fields, in order: V gene, clone size, D gene, J gene, CDR3 protein, CDR3 DNA. A D gene is named only where the DNA matches it firmly. Rows give clone size only sometimes, using once, few, many, or a class for an expanded clone.

v_call: TRBV19
clone_size: once
d_call: .
j_call: TRBJ1-6
cdr3_aa: CASSIRERRGSPLHF
cdr3_nt: TGTGCCAGTAGTATAAGGGAGAGAAGAGGTTCACCCCTCCACTTT

v_call: TRBV30
clone_size: .
d_call: .
j_call: TRBJ2-7
cdr3_aa: CAWMAGRSPFYEQYF
cdr3_nt: TGTGCCTGGATGGCCGGCAGGTCGCCTTTCTACGAGCAGTACTTC

v_call: TRBV19
clone_size: .
d_call: TRBD1
j_call: TRBJ1-4
cdr3_aa: CASSRGQGPEKLFF
cdr3_nt: TGTGCCAGTAGCCGGGGACAGGGGCCTGAAAAACTGTTTTTT

v_call: TRBV30
clone_size: .
d_call: TRBD2
j_call: TRBJ2-3
cdr3_aa: CAWTLLAGLGDTQYF
cdr3_nt: TGTGCCTGGACCCTTCTAGCGGGATTAGGAGATACGCAGTATTTT

v_call: TRBV4-3
clone_size: .
d_call: .
j_call: TRBJ2-1
cdr3_aa: CASSPIAVDTYNEQFF
cdr3_nt: TGCGCCAGCAGCCCTATAGCGGTGGATACCTACAATGAGCAGTTCTTC

v_call: TRBV15
clone_size: .
d_call: .
j_call: TRBJ1-1
cdr3_aa: CATSRYTLVGTEAFF
cdr3_nt: TGTGCCACCAGCAGGTATACTTTGGTTGGCACTGAAGCTTTCTTT

v_call: TRBV19
clone_size: .
d_call: TRBD2
j_call: TRBJ2-1
cdr3_aa: CASTRGRPRDEQFF
cdr3_nt: TGTGCCAGTACTCGCGGGAGGCCTAGGGATGAGCAGTTCTTC

v_call: TRBV30
clone_size: .
d_call: TRBD1
j_call: TRBJ1-1
cdr3_aa: CAWTGGLEDTEAFF
cdr3_nt: TGTGCCTGGACAGGGGGTTTAGAGGACACTGAAGCTTTCTTT

v_call: TRBV27
clone_size: few
d_call: .
j_call: TRBJ1-1
cdr3_aa: CASSSIWRNTEAFF
cdr3_nt: TGTGCCAGCAGTTCTATATGGAGGAACACTGAAGCTTTCTTT

v_call: TRBV14
clone_size: .
d_call: TRBD1
j_call: TRBJ2-1
cdr3_aa: CASSQEDRGWYNEQFF
cdr3_nt: TGTGCCAGCAGCCAAGAGGACAGGGGTTGGTACAATGAGCAGTTCTTC

v_call: TRBV27
clone_size: .
d_call: .
j_call: TRBJ1-5
cdr3_aa: CASSLEGYSNQPQHF
cdr3_nt: TGTGCCAGCAGTTTAGAGGGATATAGCAATCAGCCCCAGCATTTT

v_call: TRBV7-2
clone_size: .
d_call: TRBD1
j_call: TRBJ1-1
cdr3_aa: CASSLNRGQAEAFF
cdr3_nt: TGTGCCAGCAGCTTAAATCGGGGACAGGCAGAAGCTTTCTTT

v_call: TRBV10-3
clone_size: .
d_call: TRBD1
j_call: TRBJ1-2
cdr3_aa: CAISGDRGDGYTF
cdr3_nt: TGTGCCATCAGCGGGGACAGGGGGGATGGCTACACCTTC

v_call: TRBV11-3
clone_size: .
d_call: TRBD2
j_call: TRBJ2-2
cdr3_aa: CASSESPYLAGEGTGELFF
cdr3_nt: TGTGCCAGCAGCGAAAGCCCCTATCTAGCGGGAGAGGGTACCGGGGAGCTGTTTTTT

v_call: TRBV7-9
clone_size: .
d_call: TRBD1
j_call: TRBJ2-7
cdr3_aa: CASSLWDRSHEQYF
cdr3_nt: TGTGCCAGCAGCTTATGGGACAGATCCCACGAGCAGTACTTC

v_call: TRBV5-1
clone_size: once
d_call: .
j_call: TRBJ1-2
cdr3_aa: CASSLVFPGANYGYTF
cdr3_nt: TGCGCCAGCAGCTTGGTCTTTCCGGGAGCAAACTATGGCTACACCTTC

v_call: TRBV30
clone_size: .
d_call: .
j_call: TRBJ1-1
cdr3_aa: CAWSPSAGNTEAFF
cdr3_nt: TGTGCCTGGAGTCCTTCCGCGGGGAACACTGAAGCTTTCTTT

v_call: TRBV3-1/TRBV3-2
clone_size: .
d_call: .
j_call: TRBJ1-6
cdr3_aa: CASSQEGQGSYNSPLHF
cdr3_nt: TGTGCCAGCAGCCAAGAGGGGCAGGGCTCCTATAATTCACCCCTCCACTTT

v_call: TRBV4-1
clone_size: .
d_call: TRBD2
j_call: TRBJ2-7
cdr3_aa: CASSQGAGVWDEQYF
cdr3_nt: TGCGCCAGCAGCCAGGGAGCGGGAGTGTGGGACGAGCAGTACTTC

v_call: TRBV7-8
clone_size: .
d_call: .
j_call: TRBJ1-4
cdr3_aa: CASSSRDSPTNEKLFF
cdr3_nt: TGTGCCAGCAGCAGCAGGGATAGCCCGACTAATGAAAAACTGTTTTTT

v_call: TRBV15
clone_size: .
d_call: TRBD1
j_call: TRBJ2-6
cdr3_aa: CATSSRLGQRSTGANVLTF
cdr3_nt: TGTGCCACCAGTTCCCGTCTGGGACAGAGATCCACTGGGGCCAACGTCCTGACTTTC

v_call: TRBV14
clone_size: .
d_call: TRBD2
j_call: TRBJ2-2
cdr3_aa: CASSPRLAGVVFF
cdr3_nt: TGTGCCAGCAGCCCCCGACTAGCGGGAGTGGTGTTTTTT

v_call: TRBV10-2
clone_size: .
d_call: .
j_call: TRBJ1-6
cdr3_aa: CASSESWTGGDSPLHF
cdr3_nt: TGCGCCAGCAGTGAGTCGTGGACGGGGGGGGATTCACCCCTCCACTTT

v_call: TRBV29-1
clone_size: .
d_call: TRBD2
j_call: TRBJ2-2
cdr3_aa: CSVKGVIAGGTGELFF
cdr3_nt: TGCAGCGTCAAGGGGGTTATAGCGGGAGGTACCGGGGAGCTGTTTTTT

v_call: TRBV18
clone_size: .
d_call: TRBD1
j_call: TRBJ1-1
cdr3_aa: CASSPPNDRARTEAFF
cdr3_nt: TGTGCCAGCTCACCACCGAATGACAGGGCGAGAACTGAAGCTTTCTTT

v_call: TRBV5-4
clone_size: once
d_call: .
j_call: TRBJ2-3
cdr3_aa: CASSEQGASTDTQYF
cdr3_nt: TGTGCCAGCAGCGAGCAAGGGGCTAGCACAGATACGCAGTATTTT

v_call: TRBV6-5
clone_size: .
d_call: .
j_call: TRBJ2-7
cdr3_aa: CASNPYGSYEQYF
cdr3_nt: TGTGCCAGCAACCCGTACGGCTCCTACGAGCAGTACTTC

v_call: TRBV6-5
clone_size: .
d_call: .
j_call: TRBJ1-1
cdr3_aa: CASSYKAAAWSTEAFF
cdr3_nt: TGTGCCAGCAGTTACAAGGCTGCCGCCTGGAGCACTGAAGCTTTCTTT

v_call: TRBV5-1
clone_size: few
d_call: TRBD1
j_call: TRBJ2-1
cdr3_aa: CASSLWGQNEQFF
cdr3_nt: TGCGCCAGCAGCTTGTGGGGACAGAATGAGCAGTTCTTC

v_call: TRBV6-5
clone_size: .
d_call: TRBD1
j_call: TRBJ1-2
cdr3_aa: CASRQKGAANYGYTF
cdr3_nt: TGTGCCAGCAGGCAGAAGGGGGCCGCTAACTATGGCTACACCTTC

v_call: TRBV2
clone_size: .
d_call: .
j_call: TRBJ1-1
cdr3_aa: CASSIRGNTEAFF
cdr3_nt: TGTGCCAGCAGTATCAGGGGAAACACTGAAGCTTTCTTT

v_call: TRBV7-6
clone_size: .
d_call: .
j_call: TRBJ2-3
cdr3_aa: CASSLSVSGTDTQYF
cdr3_nt: TGTGCCAGCAGCTTATCGGTCTCGGGGACAGATACGCAGTATTTT

v_call: TRBV19
clone_size: .
d_call: .
j_call: TRBJ1-2
cdr3_aa: CASSPGGVGVYGYTF
cdr3_nt: TGTGCCAGTAGTCCTGGGGGGGTTGGGGTCTATGGCTACACCTTC